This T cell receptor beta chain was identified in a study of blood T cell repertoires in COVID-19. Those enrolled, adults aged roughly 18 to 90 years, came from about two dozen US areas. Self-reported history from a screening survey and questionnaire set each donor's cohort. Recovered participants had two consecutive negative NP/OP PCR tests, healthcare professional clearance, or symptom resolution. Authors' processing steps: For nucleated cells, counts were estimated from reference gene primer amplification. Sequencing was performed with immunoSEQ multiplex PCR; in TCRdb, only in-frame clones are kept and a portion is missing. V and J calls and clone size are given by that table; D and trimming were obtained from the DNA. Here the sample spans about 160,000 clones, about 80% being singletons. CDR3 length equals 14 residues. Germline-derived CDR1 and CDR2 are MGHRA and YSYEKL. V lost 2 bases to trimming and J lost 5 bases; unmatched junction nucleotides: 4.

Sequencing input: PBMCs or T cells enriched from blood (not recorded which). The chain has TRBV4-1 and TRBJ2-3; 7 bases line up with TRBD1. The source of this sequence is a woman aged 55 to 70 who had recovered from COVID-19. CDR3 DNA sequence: TGCGCCAGCAGCCAATCGACAGGGCTAGATACGCAGTATTTT. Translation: CASSQSTGLDTQYF.